One and the same sample provided the 8 T cell receptor beta chains below, sequenced in a study of blood T cell repertoires in COVID-19. Profiled with immunoSEQ multiplex PCR; TCRdb holds only in-frame clones, not every one. Here the sample spans about 260,000 clones, over 75% being singletons. The source material was peripheral blood. The receptors here all came from a human donor in a cohort sampled during active COVID-19.

In this sample, this clone turned up a few times. The chain employs TRBV18 and TRBJ1-2; no definite D call. The ends were cut back, 7 bases at V and 4 bases at J, with 13 bases in the middle. Germline V gene lookup returns CDR1 KGHSH and CDR2 LQKENI. This CDR3 comprises 13 residues. CDR3 sequence (DNA): TGTGCCAGCTTCGCTTCAGCAGGCTATGGCTACACCTTC. Its translation is CASFASAGYGYTF.

The genes are TRBV19 and TRBJ1-4; D ambiguous. The length of the CDR3 is 15 residues. The V and J ends lost 3 bases and 3 bases respectively, with 11 bases between them. Germline lookup yields CDR1 LNHDA and CDR2 SQIVND (reference sequence). This CDR3 reads CASSMGREPNEKLFF. DNA of the CDR3: TGTGCCAGTAGTATGGGGAGGGAACCTAATGAAAAACTGTTTTTT.

The chain is built from TRBV29-1 and TRBJ2-7; no clear D gene. The V gene lost 1 base and the J gene lost 2 bases, with 21 bases spanning the gap. This CDR3 has 17 residues. In germline, CDR1 is SQVTM, CDR2 ANQGSEA. CDR3 residues: CSVEGYVDRPAAYEQYF. For the CDR3, the DNA is TGCAGCGTTGAAGGTTATGTCGACCGTCCGGCGGCCTACGAGCAGTACTTC.

The chain couples TRBV10-1 to TRBJ2-7; a possible D gene is TRBD1 (6 bases). Between the trimmed V and J ends, which lost 0 bases and 9 bases, there was a span of 15 bases. Germline loops: CDR1 WNHNN, CDR2 SYGVQD (reference sequence). There are 14 residues in the CDR3. The CDR3 sequence is CASSESRTATMQYF. DNA of the CDR3: TGCGCCAGCAGTGAGTCTCGGACAGCCACGATGCAGTACTTC.

This clone was seen a handful of times. The V and J genes are TRBV3-1 (or the pseudogene TRBV3-2) and TRBJ2-7; 12 nucleotides match TRBD2. Germline assignment: CDR1 LGHDT and CDR2 YNNKEL (reference sequence). The CDR3 is 15 amino acids. V lost 4 bases to trimming and J lost 2 bases; unmatched junction nucleotides: 3. The CDR3 here is CASSLWTSGAYEQYF. CDR3 sequence (DNA): TGTGCCAGCAGCCTGTGGACTAGCGGGGCCTACGAGCAGTACTTC.

The rearrangement joins TRBV29-1 to TRBJ2-2, with D perhaps matching TRBD2 (5 bases). CDR1 is SQVTM and CDR2 is ANQGSEA in the germline V gene. The CDR3 loop spans 11 amino acids. With 7 bases removed from V and 6 bases from J, the gap between germline ends came to 9 bases. The CDR3 loop is CSARGSGELFF. CDR3 DNA sequence: TGCAGCGCCCGGGGATCCGGGGAGCTGTTTTTT.

The genes are TRBV6-5 and TRBJ2-1; 10 bases are shared with TRBD2. This CDR3 is 13 amino acids long. The ends lost 6 bases at V and 7 bases at J; junction bases unmatched: 3. Germline values: CDR1 MNHEY, CDR2 SVGAGI. CDR3 coding DNA: TGTGCCAGCAGAAGCGGGGGGGAGAATGAGCAGTTCTTC. It specifies CASRSGGENEQFF.

CDR3 loop: CASSTQAGRGGSEQFF. The CDR3 DNA is TGTGCCAGTAGTACTCAAGCGGGACGGGGGGGGAGTGAGCAGTTCTTC. V gene TRBV19 combines with J gene TRBJ2-1, with 8 bases lining up with TRBD2. The length of the CDR3 is 16 residues. Unmatched junction bases numbered 14, after V lost 4 bases and J lost 9 bases. The V gene's germline CDR1 is LNHDA and CDR2 SQIVND (reference sequence). Based on the CDR3 plus reference TRBV19 and TRBJ2-1, the full variable domain is DGGITQSPKYLFRKEGQNVTLSCEQNLNHDAMYWYRQDPGQGLRLIYYSQIVNDFQKGDIAEGYSVSREKKESFPLTVTSAQKNPTAFYLCASSTQAGRGGSEQFFGPGTRLTVL.